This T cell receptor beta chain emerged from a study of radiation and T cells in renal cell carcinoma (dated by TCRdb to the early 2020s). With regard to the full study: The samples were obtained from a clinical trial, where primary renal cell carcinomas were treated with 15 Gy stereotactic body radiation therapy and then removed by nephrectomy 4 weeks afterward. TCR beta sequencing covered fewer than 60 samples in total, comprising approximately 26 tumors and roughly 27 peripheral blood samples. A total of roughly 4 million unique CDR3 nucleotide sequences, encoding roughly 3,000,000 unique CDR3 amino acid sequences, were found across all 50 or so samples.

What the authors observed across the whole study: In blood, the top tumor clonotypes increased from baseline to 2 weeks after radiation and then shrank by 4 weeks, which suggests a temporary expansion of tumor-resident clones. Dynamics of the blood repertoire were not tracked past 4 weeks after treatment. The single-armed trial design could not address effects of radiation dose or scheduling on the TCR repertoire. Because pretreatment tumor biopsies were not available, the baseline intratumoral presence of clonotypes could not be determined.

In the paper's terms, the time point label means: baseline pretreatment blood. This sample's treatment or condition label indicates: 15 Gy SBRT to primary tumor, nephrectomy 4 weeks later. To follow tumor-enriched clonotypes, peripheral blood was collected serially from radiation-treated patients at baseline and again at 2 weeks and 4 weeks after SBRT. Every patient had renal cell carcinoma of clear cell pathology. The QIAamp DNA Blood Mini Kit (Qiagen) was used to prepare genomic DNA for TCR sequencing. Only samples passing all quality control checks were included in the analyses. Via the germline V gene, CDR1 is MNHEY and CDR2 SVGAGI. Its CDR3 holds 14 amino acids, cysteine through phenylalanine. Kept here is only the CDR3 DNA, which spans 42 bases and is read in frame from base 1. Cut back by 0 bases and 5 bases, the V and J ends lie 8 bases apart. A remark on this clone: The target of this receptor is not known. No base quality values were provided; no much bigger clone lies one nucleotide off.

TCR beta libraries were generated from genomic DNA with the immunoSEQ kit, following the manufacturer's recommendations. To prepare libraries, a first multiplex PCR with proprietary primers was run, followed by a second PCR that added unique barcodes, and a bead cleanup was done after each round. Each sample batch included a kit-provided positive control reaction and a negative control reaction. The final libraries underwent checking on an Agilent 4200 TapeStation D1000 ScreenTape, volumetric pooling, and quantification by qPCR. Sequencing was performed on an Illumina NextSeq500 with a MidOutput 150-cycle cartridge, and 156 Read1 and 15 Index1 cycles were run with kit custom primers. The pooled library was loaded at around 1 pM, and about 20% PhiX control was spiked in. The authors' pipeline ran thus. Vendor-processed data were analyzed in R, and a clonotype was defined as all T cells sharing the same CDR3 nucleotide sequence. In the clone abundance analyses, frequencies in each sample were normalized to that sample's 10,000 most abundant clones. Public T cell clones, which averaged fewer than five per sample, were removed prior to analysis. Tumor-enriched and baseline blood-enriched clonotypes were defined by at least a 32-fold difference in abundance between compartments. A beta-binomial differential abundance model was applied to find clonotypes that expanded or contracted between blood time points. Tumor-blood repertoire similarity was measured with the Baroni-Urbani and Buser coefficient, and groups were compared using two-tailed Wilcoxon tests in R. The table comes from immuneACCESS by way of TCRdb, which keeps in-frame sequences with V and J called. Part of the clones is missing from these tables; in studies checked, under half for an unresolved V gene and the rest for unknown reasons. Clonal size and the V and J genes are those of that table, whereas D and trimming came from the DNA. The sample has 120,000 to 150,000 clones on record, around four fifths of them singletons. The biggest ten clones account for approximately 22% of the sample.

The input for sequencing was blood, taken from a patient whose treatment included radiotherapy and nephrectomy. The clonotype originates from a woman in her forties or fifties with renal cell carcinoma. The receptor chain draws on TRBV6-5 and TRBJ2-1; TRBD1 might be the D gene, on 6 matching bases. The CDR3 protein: CASSYSRQDNEQFF. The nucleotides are TGTGCCAGCAGTTACTCAAGACAGGACAATGAGCAGTTCTTC.